Following are 5 T cell receptor beta chains from one sample sequenced in a study of STAT3 mutations in large granular lymphocyte leukemia. The study, taken as a whole, reports: In T-cell large granular lymphocyte leukemia, about half of patients showed multiple immunodominant subclonotypes.

Profiling relied on immunoSEQ multiplex PCR, and the TCRdb table lists in-frame clones only, not all of them. In the table there are approximately 5,700 clones, 85% to 95% of which are singletons. Antigens of these TCRs are unknown. Material: peripheral blood mononuclear cells. These TCRs come from a man between 60 and 70 years old with T-cell large granular lymphocyte leukemia. Some clones in this sample may be carry-over from other donors' samples.

The chain uses TRBV7-9 and TRBJ2-7; D may match TRBD1 or TRBD2 (5 bases each). The germline V and J ends were trimmed by 4 bases and 3 bases, with 10 bases remaining between them. Germline V CDR1 and CDR2: SEHNR, FQNEAQ (reference sequence). The CDR3 is 13 residues long. The CDR3 coding sequence is TGTGCCAGCAGCTACGGGACCAACTACGAGCAGTACTTC. Translation gives CASSYGTNYEQYF.

This chain connects TRBV5-4 to TRBJ2-3, with D unclear. Germline assignment: CDR1 SGHNT and CDR2 YYREEE (reference sequence). The CDR3 length is 12 residues. Trimming removed 1 base from V and 6 bases from J, with 6 bases in between. CDR3 region: CASSLSSDTQYF. CDR3 bases: TGTGCCAGCAGCTTGTCTTCGGATACGCAGTATTTT.

The chain couples TRBV5-1 to TRBJ2-5; D is perhaps TRBD2 (6 bases). Trimming took 4 bases from V and 1 from J, leaving 17 bases between them. This CDR3 contains 16 residues. Germline-derived CDR1 and CDR2 are SGHRS and YFSETQ. The CDR3 DNA is TGCGCCAGCAGCCGGGGGAGCGGGCAACTCCAAGAGACCCAGTACTTC. This codes for CASSRGSGQLQETQYF.

The gene calls are TRBV6-1 and TRBJ1-5; no clear D. This CDR3 has 15 amino acids. Germline V lookup: CDR1 MNHNS, CDR2 SASEGT. The V end lost 5 bases, the J end lost 3 bases, and 14 bases lay between the germline ends. The CDR3 DNA sequence: TGTGCCAGCAGTAGGCGGCCCGGGGTCAATCAGCCCCAGCATTTT. It is translated as CASSRRPGVNQPQHF.

This sequence joins TRBV13 and TRBJ1-1; TRBD1 might be the D (5 bases). Germline lookup yields CDR1 PRHDT and CDR2 FYEKMQ (reference sequence). The V end was cut by 6 bases, the J end by 1 base, with 12 bases between. CDR3 length: 14 residues. As DNA, the CDR3 is TGTGCCAGCAGTTTCACAACAGGGAACACTGAAGCTTTCTTT. Its translation: CASSFTTGNTEAFF.